The 26 T cell receptor beta chains below were found in one sample sequenced in a study of cytomegalovirus exposure and HLA in healthy donors. This PCR relied on a set of 60 Vbeta primers and 13 Jbeta primers. The method was immunoSEQ multiplex PCR; TCRdb's version includes in-frame clones alone and lacks a portion of them. Of around 120,000 clones listed, about 80% are singletons. Sample: PBMCs. These receptors originate from a woman between 40 and 50 years old in good health and CMV-seropositive.

The chain uses TRBV19 and TRBJ2-1; perhaps TRBD2 as D (5 bases). From germline, CDR1 is LNHDA and CDR2 SQIVND (reference sequence). Between the trimmed V and J ends, which lost 6 bases and 4 bases, there was a span of 16 bases. This CDR3 region has 15 residues. The DNA for the CDR3 is TGTGCCAGTAGGGCCAACGGAGGTCAGTACAATGAGCAGTTCTTC. The encoded protein is CASRANGGQYNEQFF.

The chain links TRBV7-2 to TRBJ1-1, with D unresolved. V was clipped by 4 bases and J by 0 bases, with 6 bases between them. Germline lookup yields CDR1 SGHTA and CDR2 FQGNSA. The CDR3 sequence is 13 residues long. CDR3 DNA sequence: TGTGCCAGCAGCTACATATTGAACACTGAAGCTTTCTTT. Translating it yields CASSYILNTEAFF.

By its share, this clone is medium-sized. The chain recombines TRBV5-6 with TRBJ2-6; 11 bases match TRBD1. The germline gives CDR1 SGHDT, CDR2 YYEEEE. This CDR3 has 16 amino acids. The trim removed 4 bases at V and 3 bases at J, leaving 3 bases unmatched. DNA of the CDR3: TGTGCCAGCAGCCGGGACAGGGGGTTTGGGGCCAACGTCCTGACTTTC. It translates to CASSRDRGFGANVLTF.

This chain links TRBV18 with TRBJ1-2, with 8 bases identical to TRBD1. CDR3 length equals 15 residues. V gave up 5 bases and J gave up 0 bases; unmatched junction bases: 5. CDR1 KGHSH and CDR2 LQKENI come from the germline V gene. CDR3 residues: CASSSDRDTNYGYTF. The CDR3 DNA is TGTGCCAGCTCATCGGACAGGGACACTAACTATGGCTACACCTTC. The entire variable domain, with the rest obtained from reference TRBV18 and TRBJ1-2, is as follows: NAGVMQNPRHLVRRRGQEARLRCSPMKGHSHVYWYRQLPEEGLKFMVYLQKENIIDESGMPKERFSAEFPKEGPSILRIQQVVRGDSAAYFCASSSDRDTNYGYTFGSGTRLTVV.

V and J are TRBV7-2 and TRBJ2-5; D uncertain. CDR3 size: 12 residues. Germline CDR1 SGHTA, CDR2 FQGNSA. Between the trimmed V and J ends, which lost 5 bases and 5 bases, there was a span of 9 bases. CDR3 sequence: CASSAVLETQYF. CDR3 bases: TGTGCCAGCAGCGCGGTGTTGGAGACCCAGTACTTC.

V gene TRBV7-2 combines with J gene TRBJ2-3; TRBD2 matches 13 bases. Germline CDR1 reads SGHTA; CDR2 reads FQGNSA. The CDR3 contains 17 residues. V shed 4 bases, J shed 2 bases, and the junction held 6 bases outside the gene matches. CDR3 loop: CASSSLLAGGFTDTQYF. Here the CDR3 DNA reads TGTGCCAGCAGCTCCCTACTAGCGGGAGGGTTCACAGATACGCAGTATTTT.

V and J are TRBV10-3 and TRBJ2-7; 11 positions match TRBD2. From germline, CDR1 is ENHRY and CDR2 SYGVKD. V trimming: 2 bases; J trimming: 2 bases; junction bases outside the gene matches: 2. The CDR3 extends over 15 amino acids. The chain's CDR3 is CAISEVSGGAYEQYF. The CDR3 coding sequence is TGTGCCATCAGTGAGGTTAGCGGGGGGGCCTACGAGCAGTACTTC.

To note about this clone: Distinct nucleotide sequences in the sample also encode this CDR3. J is TRBJ2-1 and V is TRBV5-1; D gene unclear. The germline V gene has CDR1 SGHRS and CDR2 YFSETQ. Deletions cut 0 bases from V and 3 bases from J, with 7 bases between. This CDR3 is built from 14 residues. This CDR3 is CASSLGQSYNEQFF. The DNA of the CDR3 is TGCGCCAGCAGCTTGGGACAAAGCTACAATGAGCAGTTCTTC.

V and J are TRBV7-2 and TRBJ2-7, with D tentatively TRBD1 (6 bases). This CDR3 is 13 amino acids long. Germline V gene data show CDR1 as SGHTA and CDR2 as FQGNSA. The V gene lost 3 bases and the J gene lost 1 base, with 7 bases spanning the gap. CDR3: CASSFGQSYEQYF. In nucleotides, the CDR3 is TGTGCCAGCAGCTTTGGACAGTCCTACGAGCAGTACTTC.

This clone was detected only once. The chain has TRBV4-1 and TRBJ2-6; D gene unclear. This CDR3 contains 17 residues. Germline CDR1 MGHRA, CDR2 YSYEKL. V dropped 4 bases and J dropped 0 bases, with 13 bases sitting between them. CDR3 coding DNA: TGCGCCAGCAGCCCCGTGGCAGGTCTCTCTGGGGCCAACGTCCTGACTTTC. This translates into CASSPVAGLSGANVLTF.

The chain couples TRBV2 to TRBJ2-1, with TRBD2 identical over 9 bases. This CDR3 contains 16 residues. Germline-derived CDR1 and CDR2 are SNHLY and FYNNEI. The trim removed 10 bases at V and 2 bases at J, leaving 12 bases unmatched. The CDR3 region is CANLPKREEPYNEQFF. The CDR3 DNA follows: TGTGCCAACCTCCCTAAGCGGGAGGAACCCTACAATGAGCAGTTCTTC.

V and J are TRBV7-2 and TRBJ2-1; 8 nucleotides line up with TRBD2. Losses at the gene ends were 1 base for V and 2 bases for J; bases not matched to a gene: 4. CDR3 length equals 16 residues. Looked up from germline, CDR1 is SGHTA and CDR2 is FQGNSA. DNA for the CDR3: TGTGCCAGCAGCTTAGTTCAGGGACTAGCCTACAATGAGCAGTTCTTC. Translation gives CASSLVQGLAYNEQFF.

The table lists this clone with a count of one. The chain joins TRBV5-1 to TRBJ2-1; TRBD2 agrees at 8 bases. The germline V gene has CDR1 SGHRS and CDR2 YFSETQ. V was clipped by 3 bases and J by 0 bases; unmatched bases: 8. This CDR3 spans 17 amino acids. CDR3 residues: CASSWPVAGGSYNEQFF. CDR3 DNA sequence: TGCGCCAGCAGCTGGCCCGTGGCGGGGGGCTCCTACAATGAGCAGTTCTTC.

V is TRBV5-6 and J is TRBJ1-2; D unresolved. The CDR3 has 15 amino acids. Germline V CDR1 and CDR2: SGHDT, YYEEEE. Trimming took off 4 bases at V and 2 bases at J, with 15 bases between the two ends. The CDR3 loop is CASSLDPDGNYGYTF. The CDR3 DNA reads TGTGCCAGCAGCCTCGACCCAGACGGGAACTATGGCTACACCTTC.

J is TRBJ1-5 and V is TRBV10-1; weak D call: TRBD1 (6 bases). Germline CDR1 and CDR2: WNHNN and SYGVQD (reference sequence). Deletions cut 3 bases from V and 5 bases from J, with 20 bases between. This CDR3 is built from 17 residues. This CDR3 is CASSDYITGREDQPQHF. As DNA, the CDR3 is TGCGCCAGCAGTGATTATATTACAGGGAGGGAAGATCAGCCCCAGCATTTT.

The rearrangement links TRBV19 to TRBJ2-2; TRBD1 might be the D (5 bases). This CDR3 spans 16 amino acids. V gave up 3 bases and J gave up 4 bases, with 15 bases separating them. Germline CDR1 reads LNHDA; CDR2 reads SQIVND (reference sequence). CDR3 in amino acids: CASSILQGRVTGELFF. CDR3 nucleotides: TGTGCCAGTAGTATCTTGCAGGGAAGGGTCACCGGGGAGCTGTTTTTT. The full variable domain, rest sourced from reference TRBV19 and TRBJ2-2, is DGGITQSPKYLFRKEGQNVTLSCEQNLNHDAMYWYRQDPGQGLRLIYYSQIVNDFQKGDIAEGYSVSREKKESFPLTVTSAQKNPTAFYLCASSILQGRVTGELFFGEGSRLTVL.

CDR3: CASSQDTVKETQYF. The CDR3, as DNA: TGCGCCAGCAGCCAAGATACAGTCAAAGAGACCCAGTACTTC. This chain uses TRBV4-1 with TRBJ2-5; D not certain. Between the trimmed V and J ends, which lost 0 bases and 3 bases, there was a span of 8 bases. There are 14 residues in the CDR3. Looked up from germline, CDR1 is MGHRA and CDR2 is YSYEKL.

The chain employs TRBV5-1 and TRBJ1-1; D not resolved. Per the germline V gene, CDR1 is SGHRS and CDR2 is YFSETQ. The CDR3 runs to 14 residues. The germline V and J ends were trimmed by 3 bases and 0 bases, with 9 bases remaining between them. CDR3 coding DNA: TGCGCCAGCAGCTCCCTCGGGGTGAACACTGAAGCTTTCTTT. Translating gives CASSSLGVNTEAFF.

The chain recombines TRBV11-2 with TRBJ1-1, with D possibly being TRBD1 (5 bases). This CDR3 is built from 15 residues. Germline lookup yields CDR1 SGHAT and CDR2 FQNNGV. Trimming removed 2 bases from V and 0 bases from J, with 10 bases in between. CDR3 DNA: TGTGCCAGCAGCTTACGGCGGGGGATGAACACTGAAGCTTTCTTT. Translating gives CASSLRRGMNTEAFF.

This chain joins TRBV27 and TRBJ2-5, with 11 bases lining up with TRBD2. The CDR3 sequence is 15 residues long. Per the germline V gene, CDR1 is MNHEY and CDR2 is SMNVEV (reference sequence). V lost 6 bases to trimming and J lost 2 bases; unmatched junction nucleotides: 5. The CDR3 is CASRSTSGRQETQYF. CDR3 in DNA: TGTGCCAGCAGATCAACTAGCGGGAGACAAGAGACCCAGTACTTC.

This rearrangement joins TRBV6-5 to TRBJ2-4; 9 bases line up with TRBD1. The junction had 8 bases not matched to a gene; V was cut back by 9 bases and J by 8 bases. Germline V CDR1 and CDR2: MNHEY, SVGAGI. This CDR3 has 13 residues. The CDR3, as DNA: TGTGCCAGTCACAGGGGGCAGGGAGACATTCAGTACTTC. It codes for CASHRGQGDIQYF.

A single count supports this clone. V gene TRBV23-1 combines with J gene TRBJ2-7; 7 bases fit TRBD1. TRBV23-1 is designated an ORF whose function remains uncertain. Losses at the gene ends were 2 bases for V and 7 bases for J; bases not matched to a gene: 17. The CDR3 covers 17 residues. The CDR3 loop is CASSQGGPTGTSEEQYF. The CDR3, as DNA: TGCGCCAGCAGTCAAGGGGGCCCGACAGGGACCTCGGAAGAGCAGTACTTC.

The CDR3 sequence: CASSPLGSGGQETQYF. CDR3 DNA sequence: TGTGCCAGCTCACCTTTGGGCTCAGGGGGACAAGAGACCCAGTACTTC. The rearrangement links TRBV18 to TRBJ2-5; 7 bases are shared with TRBD1. CDR3 length: 16 residues. The J segment lost 2 bases and the V segment lost 3 bases, leaving 9 bases of the junction unmatched. Germline-derived CDR1 and CDR2 are KGHSH and LQKENI. Together with reference TRBV18 and TRBJ2-5, the CDR3 gives the full variable domain: NAGVMQNPRHLVRRRGQEARLRCSPMKGHSHVYWYRQLPEEGLKFMVYLQKENIIDESGMPKERFSAEFPKEGPSILRIQQVVRGDSAAYFCASSPLGSGGQETQYFGPGTRLLVL.

CDR3 DNA: TGTGCCATCAGCCGAGGGACAGAGGCCACTGAAGCTTTCTTT. This translates into CAISRGTEATEAFF. The chain links TRBV10-3 to TRBJ1-1; 7 bases map to TRBD1. The V segment lost 6 bases and the J segment 4 bases; nucleotides outside the gene matches: 8. Germline V gives CDR1 ENHRY, CDR2 SYGVKD. The CDR3 contains 14 residues.

V is TRBV10-3 and J is TRBJ2-7, with D possibly matching TRBD1 (6 bases). The CDR3 consists of 12 residues. The ends were cut back, 3 bases at V and 3 bases at J, with 6 bases in the middle. In germline, CDR1 is ENHRY, CDR2 SYGVKD. CDR3 nucleotides: TGTGCCATCAGTGAACAGGGCTACGAGCAGTACTTC. It specifies CAISEQGYEQYF.

The gene calls are TRBV27 and TRBJ2-1, with 7 bases matching TRBD2. The CDR3 runs to 12 residues. J lost 12 bases, V lost 3 bases, and 5 bases had no gene match. From germline, CDR1 is MNHEY and CDR2 SMNVEV (reference sequence). The chain's CDR3 is CASSLTGGAQFF. As DNA, the CDR3 is TGTGCCAGCAGTTTGACGGGGGGAGCGCAGTTCTTC.